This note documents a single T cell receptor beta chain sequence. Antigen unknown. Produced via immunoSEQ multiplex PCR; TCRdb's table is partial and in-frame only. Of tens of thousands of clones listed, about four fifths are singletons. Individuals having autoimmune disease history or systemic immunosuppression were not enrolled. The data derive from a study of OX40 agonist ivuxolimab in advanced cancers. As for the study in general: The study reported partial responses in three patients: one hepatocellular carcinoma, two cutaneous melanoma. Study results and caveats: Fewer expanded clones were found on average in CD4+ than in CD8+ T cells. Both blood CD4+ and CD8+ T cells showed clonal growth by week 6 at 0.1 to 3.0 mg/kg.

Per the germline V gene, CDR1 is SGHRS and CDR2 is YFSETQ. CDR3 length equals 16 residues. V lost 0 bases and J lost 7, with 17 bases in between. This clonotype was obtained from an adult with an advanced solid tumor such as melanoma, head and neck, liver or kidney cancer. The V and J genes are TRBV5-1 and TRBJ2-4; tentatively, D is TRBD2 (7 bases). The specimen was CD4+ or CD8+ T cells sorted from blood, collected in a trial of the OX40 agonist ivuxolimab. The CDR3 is CASSLAGGGFRNIQYF. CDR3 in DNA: TGCGCCAGCAGCTTGGCGGGGGGCGGGTTTCGGAACATTCAGTACTTC.